Each of the 24 T cell receptor beta chains below was sequenced from the same sample in a study of neurological immune-mediated disorders. Via MiXCR, TCRdb re-called the 5' RACE reads, giving one row per CDR3 protein. The sample yields about 27,000 distinct CDR3 sequences, about 3% seen once. Sequencing was done on a sample of PBMCs. Every receptor here comes from a woman in her twenties or thirties with multiple sclerosis.

This clonotype has at least ten counts. This rearrangement joins TRBV5-1 to TRBJ1-4, with TRBD1 matching 11 bases. The CDR3 consists of 15 residues. Germline CDR1 and CDR2: SGHRS and YFSETQ. V lost 5 bases and J lost 6; bases outside the gene matches: 6. The CDR3 DNA reads TGCGCCAGCAGGGAAAGGGGACAGGGGGATGAAAAACTGTTTTTT. Its translation is CASRERGQGDEKLFF.

This clonotype has only a few counts. Given a much more abundant clone one base away, this may be a read error. V usage is TRBV18 and J usage is TRBJ2-7; possibly TRBD2 for D (6 bases). Germline lookup yields CDR1 KGHSH and CDR2 LQKENI. The length of the CDR3 is 14 residues. V was pared by 2 bases and J by 7 bases, with 15 bases between. The CDR3 region has the DNA TGTGCCAGCTCACCAGTCATGGGGCGGGAAGAGCAGTACTTC. It codes for CASSPVMGREEQYF.

In this sample, this clonotype turned up many times. V usage is TRBV5-1 and J usage is TRBJ1-2; D is ambiguous. Trimming removed 0 bases at V and 5 bases at J, with 11 bases between. Germline assignment: CDR1 SGHRS and CDR2 YFSETQ. CDR3 length: 14 residues. The CDR3 DNA sequence: TGCGCCAGCAGCTTGGTCCGGGGAATATATGGCTACACCTTC. This sequence encodes CASSLVRGIYGYTF.

This rearrangement joins TRBV5-6 to TRBJ2-7; 9 nucleotides line up with TRBD2. CDR1 is SGHDT, CDR2 YYEEEE, per germline. This CDR3 comprises 15 residues. With V trimmed by 0 bases and J by 6 bases, 7 bases remained unmatched. The CDR3 sequence is CASSLGGGGAVEQYF. The CDR3 DNA reads TGTGCCAGCAGCTTGGGTGGCGGGGGGGCCGTCGAGCAGTACTTC.

This clonotype was counted ten times or more. This sequence joins TRBV21-1 and TRBJ2-7; TRBD2 reflects the table's D call only, with no check against the DNA. TRBV21-1 is recorded as a pseudogene. The CDR3 spans 15 residues. CDR3 protein: CASSKLVSGSYEQYF. CDR3 in DNA: TGTGCCAGCAGCAAATTGGTGAGCGGGAGTTACGAGCAGTACTTC.

This clonotype was recorded many times. This rearrangement joins TRBV7-3 to TRBJ2-5; the D gene is possibly TRBD2 (5 bases). V was clipped by 1 base and J by 2 bases, with 14 bases between them. Germline V gene lookup returns CDR1 SGHTA and CDR2 FQGTGA. This CDR3 comprises 16 residues. The CDR3 DNA follows: TGTGCCAGCAGCTTAAATCCCGCGGGCCTTCAAGAGACCCAGTACTTC. Translated: CASSLNPAGLQETQYF. Supplemented by reference TRBV7-3 and TRBJ2-5, the full variable domain reads GAGVSQTPSNKVTEKGKYVELRCDPISGHTALYWYRQSLGQGPEFLIYFQGTGAADDSGLPNDRFFAVRPEGSVSTLKIQRTERGDSAVYLCASSLNPAGLQETQYFGPGTRLLVL.

This clonotype was seen ten or more times. V gene TRBV5-1 combines with J gene TRBJ2-3, with D perhaps TRBD1 or TRBD2 (5 bases each). Per the germline V gene, CDR1 is SGHRS and CDR2 is YFSETQ. Trimming left V 2 bases short and J 2 bases short, with 12 bases between. CDR3 length equals 15 residues. The CDR3 DNA is TGCGCCAGCAGCTTCGGGGACCCCGACACAGATACGCAGTATTTT. It specifies CASSFGDPDTDTQYF.

A word on this clonotype: Just one base apart from a much larger clone, this may be a read error. This chain connects TRBV6-2 or TRBV6-3 to TRBJ2-1; maybe TRBD1 (5 bases). The V end lost 5 bases, the J end lost 2 bases, and 16 bases lay between the germline ends. CDR3 length: 16 residues. Looked up from germline, CDR1 is MNHEY and CDR2 is SVGEGT. CDR3 amino acids: CASSRLGATTYNEQFF. CDR3 nucleotide sequence: TGTGCCAGCAGTCGGTTAGGGGCGACCACCTACAATGAGCAGTTCTTC.

By share, this clonotype ranks as medium-sized. The chain joins TRBV5-5 to TRBJ2-1, with D hard to call. V shed 9 bases and J shed 3 bases, with 16 bases lying between them. CDR3 length: 14 residues. Germline assignment: CDR1 SGHKS and CDR2 YYEKEE (reference sequence). Written as DNA, the CDR3 is TGTGCCACCGGAACGGACCCCTACTACAATGAGCAGTTCTTC. The encoded protein is CATGTDPYYNEQFF. Drawing the rest from reference TRBV5-5 and TRBJ2-1, the complete variable domain is DAGVTQSPTHLIKTRGQQVTLRCSPISGHKSVSWYQQVLGQGPQFIFQYYEKEERGRGNFPDRFSARQFPNYSSELNVNALLLGDSALYLCATGTDPYYNEQFFGPGTRLTVL.

This clonotype was counted at least ten times. The rearrangement joins TRBV5-1 to TRBJ2-7; 9 bases line up with TRBD1. The V gene end was trimmed by 1 base and the J gene end by 4 bases; junction bases not matched to a gene: 3. The CDR3 is 14 residues long. In germline, CDR1 is SGHRS, CDR2 YFSETQ. The CDR3, as DNA: TGCGCCAGCAGCTTGTTAGGGACAGGGTACGAGCAGTACTTC. Its protein is CASSLLGTGYEQYF.

This clonotype was seen ten or more times. The chain employs TRBV3-1 and TRBJ2-2; 7 bases are a match to TRBD1. The CDR3 is 14 amino acids. Germline CDR1 and CDR2: LGHDT and YNNKEL (reference sequence). V trimming: 4 bases; J trimming: 4 bases; junction bases outside the gene matches: 3. The CDR3 DNA is TGTGCCAGCAGCCGTACAGGGGTCACCGGGGAGCTGTTTTTT. Its translation: CASSRTGVTGELFF.

This clonotype was seen at least ten times. The chain joins TRBV11-3 to TRBJ2-2; no firm D call. Trimming removed 8 bases from V and 1 base from J, with 5 bases in between. The CDR3 is 12 amino acids. Germline V gene data show CDR1 as SGHNT and CDR2 as YENEEA. The CDR3 coding sequence is TGTGCCAGCCAGCGGAACACCGGGGAGCTGTTTTTT. The encoded protein is CASQRNTGELFF. The full variable domain, in which reference TRBV11-3 and TRBJ2-2 provide the parts outside the CDR3, is EAGVVQSPRYKIIEKKQPVAFWCNPISGHNTLYWYLQNLGQGPELLIRYENEEAVDDSQLPKDRFSAERLKGVDSTLKIQPAELGDSAVYLCASQRNTGELFFGEGSRLTVL.

This clonotype was seen repeatedly, ten times or more. The CDR3 loop is CASNPLLPGGTDTQYF. DNA of the CDR3: TGCGCCAGCAATCCTTTACTGCCAGGGGGTACAGATACGCAGTATTTT. The chain uses TRBV5-1 and TRBJ2-3, with 7 bases matching TRBD1. The CDR3 is 16 amino acids. Trimming removed 6 bases from V and 3 bases from J; junction bases left unmatched: 13. Per the germline V gene, CDR1 is SGHRS and CDR2 is YFSETQ.

This clonotype showed up many times. The rearrangement joins TRBV6-5 to TRBJ2-1; 8 nucleotides align to TRBD2. Germline CDR1 is MNHEY and CDR2 is SVGAGI. The CDR3 is made up of 14 amino acids. V was clipped by 8 bases and J by 2 bases; unmatched bases: 5. The CDR3 nucleotides are TGTGCCAGCGGACTAGCCCTTACCTACAATGAGCAGTTCTTC. Encoded protein: CASGLALTYNEQFF.

This clonotype was counted many times. The chain carries TRBV7-8 and TRBJ2-2; TRBD1 matches 7 bases. The CDR3 loop spans 16 amino acids. Germline V gives CDR1 SGHVS, CDR2 FQNEAQ. J lost 1 base, V lost 1 base, and 3 bases had no gene match. As DNA, the CDR3 is TGTGCCAGCAGCTTAGAGACAGGGAGGAACACCGGGGAGCTGTTTTTT. Its protein is CASSLETGRNTGELFF.

This clonotype was recorded at least ten times. This chain uses TRBV24-1 with TRBJ2-5; D gene ambiguous. The V gene's germline CDR1 is KGHDR and CDR2 SFDVKD. V was cut by 4 bases and J by 4 bases, with 6 bases left in between. The CDR3 extends over 12 amino acids. The CDR3 loop is CATSDTLETQYF. The CDR3 nucleotides read TGTGCCACCAGTGACACCCTAGAGACCCAGTACTTC.

This clonotype has a count of ten or more. The chain employs TRBV5-1 and TRBJ2-6; no clear D. CDR1 and CDR2 (germline): SGHRS, YFSETQ. The CDR3 totals 15 residues. Deletions cut 4 bases from V and 2 bases from J, with 10 bases between. The CDR3 spells CASSQKTAGANVLTF. The CDR3 nucleotides are TGCGCCAGCAGCCAGAAGACCGCTGGGGCCAACGTCCTGACTTTC. The full variable domain, with the rest looked up from reference TRBV5-1 and TRBJ2-6, is KAGVTQTPRYLIKTRGQQVTLSCSPISGHRSVSWYQQTPGQGLQFLFEYFSETQRNKGNFPGRFSGRQFSNSRSEMNVSTLELGDSALYLCASSQKTAGANVLTFGAGSRLTVL.

This clonotype was counted ten times or more. The V and J genes are TRBV20-1 and TRBJ2-1; 9 nucleotides align to TRBD2. Unmatched junction bases numbered 12, after V lost 6 bases and J lost 0 bases. The CDR3 is 17 residues long. The germline CDR1 and CDR2 sequences are DFQATT and SNEGSKA (reference sequence). CDR3 protein: CSAGVLAGGPSYNEQFF. The CDR3 nucleotides are TGCAGTGCCGGGGTACTTGCGGGAGGGCCCTCCTACAATGAGCAGTTCTTC.

Ten or more counts support this clonotype. The chain recombines TRBV5-1 with TRBJ2-3, with 7 bases fitting TRBD1. Germline lookup yields CDR1 SGHRS and CDR2 YFSETQ. J gave up 1 base and V 4 bases, and 9 bases lay outside the gene matches. This CDR3 is 16 amino acids long. The CDR3: CASSIQQGPGTDTQYF. The CDR3 DNA follows: TGCGCCAGCAGCATTCAACAGGGGCCTGGCACAGATACGCAGTATTTT. Drawing the rest from reference TRBV5-1 and TRBJ2-3, the complete variable domain is KAGVTQTPRYLIKTRGQQVTLSCSPISGHRSVSWYQQTPGQGLQFLFEYFSETQRNKGNFPGRFSGRQFSNSRSEMNVSTLELGDSALYLCASSIQQGPGTDTQYFGPGTRLTVL.

This clonotype counts as medium-sized. V usage is TRBV12-3 or TRBV12-4 and J usage is TRBJ1-2, with 7 bases aligning to TRBD1. The CDR3 has 14 residues. The V and J ends lost 7 bases and 0 bases, in that order; junction bases with no gene match: 5. CDR3 nucleotides: TGTGCCAGCAACAACAGGGGCGCTAACTATGGCTACACCTTC. Amino acid sequence: CASNNRGANYGYTF.

The genes are TRBV28 and TRBJ2-7, with 10 bases matching TRBD2. The CDR3 loop spans 14 amino acids. The junction had 13 bases not matched to a gene; V was cut back by 11 bases and J by 6 bases. CDR1 is MDHEN and CDR2 is SYDVKM in the germline V gene. In DNA form, the CDR3 reads TGTGCCCTAGGGCTAGCGGGAGTAGAAGGCGAGCAGTACTTC. Protein sequence: CALGLAGVEGEQYF. The whole variable domain, filled in from reference TRBV28 and TRBJ2-7, reads DVKVTQSSRYLVKRTGEKVFLECVQDMDHENMFWYRQDPGLGLRLIYFSYDVKMKEKGDIPEGYSVSREKKERFSLILESASTNQTSMYLCALGLAGVEGEQYFGPGTRLTVT.

Many counts were recorded for this clonotype. The chain is built from TRBV2 and TRBJ1-1; TRBD1 agrees at 8 bases. Germline V gene sequence: CDR1 SNHLY, CDR2 FYNNEI. CDR3 size: 13 residues. The V segment lost 11 bases and the J segment 4 bases; nucleotides outside the gene matches: 9. The CDR3: CAGQGKLTTEAFF. The CDR3 nucleotides read TGTGCCGGACAGGGTAAATTGACCACTGAAGCTTTCTTT.

The J gene is TRBJ2-3, the V gene TRBV20-1; 7 nucleotides match TRBD1. Trimming cost V 3 bases and J 4 bases; bases outside gene matches: 7. Germline CDR1 DFQATT, CDR2 SNEGSKA (reference sequence). The CDR3 contains 14 residues. In DNA form, the CDR3 reads TGCAGTGCTAGCCGTCGACAGGGCGCAGATACGCAGTATTTT. It specifies CSASRRQGADTQYF.

The chain links TRBV7-9 to TRBJ2-7, with 14 bases fitting TRBD2. V lost 3 bases and J lost 5; bases outside the gene matches: 6. The CDR3 has 16 residues. Per germline, CDR1 SEHNR and CDR2 FQNEAQ (reference sequence). DNA for the CDR3: TGTGCCAGCAGCTTGGGACTAGCGGGAGTAGGAGACGAGCAGTACTTC. It specifies CASSLGLAGVGDEQYF.